This T cell receptor beta chain was recovered during a study of blood T cell repertoires in COVID-19 (dated by TCRdb to the early 2020s). Study-wide context: Samples covering the acute and convalescent phases of COVID-19 were provided by collaborators in the United States, Italy and Spain. The repertoires were released in a freely available public database intended as a resource for research on the immune response to SARS-CoV-2. Sample metadata almost always included a de-identified subject ID, COVID-19 status, age in years and sex. Where HLA class I and class II types were available, the types were taken from metadata supplied by the sample provider, not from assay-based typing. The material from the prospective study consisted of cDNA or gDNA derived from T cells, B-cell-depleted T cells, or PBMCs. The samples were drawn from two sources: the first 160 participants of the ongoing ImmuneRACE study, and 1,254 subjects contributed by 6 global collaborators. Subjects who had been exposed to COVID-19, were actively infected with it, or had recovered from it provided the deeply sampled blood TCRbeta repertoires that made up the dataset. The investigation overall reported the following: The quantity of clinical and demographic metadata differed by source and by participant and was supplied without curation.

Each collaborating institution followed its own protocols to collect whole blood in K2EDTA tubes. Collaborator samples were shipped for TCRbeta analysis as frozen whole blood, isolated PBMCs, or DNA extracted from either sample type. TCRbeta CDR3 regions were amplified from genomic DNA using the immunoSEQ Assay, a bias-controlled multiplex PCR. From the authors' description of their analysis: Within the assay, amplification of reference gene primers was used to estimate how many nucleated cells each sample contained. Sequence reads were collapsed and filtered to measure the absolute abundance of every unique TCRbeta CDR3 rearrangement. For each sample, productive Simpson clonality was calculated as the square root of Simpson's diversity index over productive rearrangements. TCRdb retrieved this table from immuneACCESS and kept in-frame rearrangements only. Not all clones are present; in checked studies, unresolved V genes account for under half, and no reason is known for the remainder. The DNA gave D and trimming, while V, J and clone size come from that table. This sample is represented by 200,000 to 300,000 clones; roughly 80% of them were singletons. About 7.4% of the sample is taken by the ten largest.

V is cut back by 2 bases and J by 1 base, with 3 bases in the junction unmatched. CDR1 and CDR2 are drawn from the germline V gene: SGHRS, YFSETQ. Including cysteine and phenylalanine, the CDR3 has 15 amino acids. Of the read, only the CDR3 DNA is kept; its 45 bases are in frame from base 1. This clone was counted a single time. This receptor's antigen is unknown. Base qualities are not provided; no much larger clone lies one nucleotide away. The sequence is built from TRBV5-1 and TRBJ1-3, with 7 bases in between that match TRBD1. What was sequenced was peripheral blood. The receptor's source is a woman aged 80 or over with acute or convalescent COVID-19. The DNA reads TGCGCCAGCAGCTTAGGACAGGAGTCTGGAAACACCATATATTTT. This is translated as CASSLGQESGNTIYF.